This T cell receptor beta chain was sequenced during a study of shared T cell receptors in the human thymus. The junction had 7 bases not matched to a gene; V was cut back by 4 bases and J by 7 bases. The length of the CDR3 is 16 residues. Germline values: CDR1 MNHNS, CDR2 SASEGT. This table comes from immunoSEQ multiplex PCR, and its TCRdb copy is limited to in-frame clones, with some not included. The repertoire holds fewer than 700,000 clones, with roughly 90% as singletons. The data also belong to a second study, concerning human thymus T cells. From that study: Having surgery to correct congenital heart defects, healthy Finnish infants acted as the donors. Resections from corrective heart surgery supplied the thymus tissue. Usage of V and J genes appeared biased in thymic and blood repertoires. Related research examined unrelated individuals and reported that their thymic repertoires overlapped highly.

Sequencing was performed on thymocytes. V gene TRBV6-1 combines with J gene TRBJ2-2; 12 nucleotides align to TRBD2. This sequence originates from a boy in the first two years of life with a congenital heart defect. CDR3 in amino acids: CASSGLAGASDGELFF. The CDR3 bases are TGTGCCAGCAGTGGACTAGCGGGAGCATCGGACGGGGAGCTGTTTTTT.